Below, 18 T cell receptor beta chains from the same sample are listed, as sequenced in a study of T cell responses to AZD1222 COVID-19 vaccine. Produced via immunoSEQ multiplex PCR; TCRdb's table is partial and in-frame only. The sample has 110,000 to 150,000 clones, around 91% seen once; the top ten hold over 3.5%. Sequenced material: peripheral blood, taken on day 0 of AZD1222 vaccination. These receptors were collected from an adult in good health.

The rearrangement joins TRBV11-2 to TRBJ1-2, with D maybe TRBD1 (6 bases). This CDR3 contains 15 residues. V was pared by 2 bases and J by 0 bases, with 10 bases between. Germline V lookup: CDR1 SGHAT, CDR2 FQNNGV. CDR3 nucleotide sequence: TGTGCCAGCAGCTTATTTCAGGGGACTAACTATGGCTACACCTTC. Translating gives CASSLFQGTNYGYTF.

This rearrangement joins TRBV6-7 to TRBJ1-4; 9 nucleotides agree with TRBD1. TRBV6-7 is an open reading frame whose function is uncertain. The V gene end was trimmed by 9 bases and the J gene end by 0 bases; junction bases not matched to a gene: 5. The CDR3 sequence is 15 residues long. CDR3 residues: CARTGGPATNEKLFF. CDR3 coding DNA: TGTGCCAGGACAGGGGGACCTGCAACTAATGAAAAACTGTTTTTT.

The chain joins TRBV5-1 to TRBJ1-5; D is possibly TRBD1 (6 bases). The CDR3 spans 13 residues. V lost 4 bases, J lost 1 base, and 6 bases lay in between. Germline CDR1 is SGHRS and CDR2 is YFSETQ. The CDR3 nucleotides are TGCGCCAGCAGCCAGGGGAGCAATCAGCCCCAGCATTTT. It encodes CASSQGSNQPQHF.

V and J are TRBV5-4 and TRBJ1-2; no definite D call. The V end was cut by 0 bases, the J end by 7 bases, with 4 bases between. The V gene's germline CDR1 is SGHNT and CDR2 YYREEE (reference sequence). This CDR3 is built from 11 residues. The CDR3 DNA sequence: TGTGCCAGCAGCTTGGAAAGTGGCTACACCTTC. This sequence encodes CASSLESGYTF.

The CDR3 protein is CASRFSRITQGHQPQHF. The CDR3 DNA is TGTGCAAGTCGCTTCTCCCGAATTACTCAGGGACATCAGCCCCAGCATTTT. The chain employs TRBV12-2 and TRBJ1-5. TRBV12-2 is reported as a pseudogene. The CDR3 is 17 residues long.

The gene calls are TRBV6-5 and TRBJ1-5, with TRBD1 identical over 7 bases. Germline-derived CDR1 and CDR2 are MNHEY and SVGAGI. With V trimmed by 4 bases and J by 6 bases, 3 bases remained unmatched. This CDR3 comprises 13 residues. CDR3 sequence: CASSSGGAQPQHF. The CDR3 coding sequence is TGTGCCAGCAGTTCAGGGGGGGCTCAGCCCCAGCATTTT.

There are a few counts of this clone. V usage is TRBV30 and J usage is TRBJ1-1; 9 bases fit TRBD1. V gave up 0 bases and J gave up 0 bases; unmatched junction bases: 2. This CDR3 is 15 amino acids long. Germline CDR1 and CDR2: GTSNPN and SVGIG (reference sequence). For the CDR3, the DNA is TGTGCCTGGAGTGTTGGGACAGGGATGAACACTGAAGCTTTCTTT. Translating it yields CAWSVGTGMNTEAFF.

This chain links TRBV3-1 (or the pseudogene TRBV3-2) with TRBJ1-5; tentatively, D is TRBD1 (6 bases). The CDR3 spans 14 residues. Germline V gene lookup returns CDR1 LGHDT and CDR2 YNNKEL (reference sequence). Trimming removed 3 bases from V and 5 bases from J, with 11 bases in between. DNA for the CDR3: TGTGCCAGCAGCCACTGGGGGCTTGATCAGCCCCAGCATTTT. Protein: CASSHWGLDQPQHF.

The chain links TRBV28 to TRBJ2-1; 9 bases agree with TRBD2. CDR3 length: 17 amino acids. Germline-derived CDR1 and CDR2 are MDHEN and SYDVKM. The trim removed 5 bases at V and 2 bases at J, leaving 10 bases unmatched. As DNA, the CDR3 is TGTGCCAGCAGTAAAGCCCCGGCTAGCGGGACCTACAATGAGCAGTTCTTC. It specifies CASSKAPASGTYNEQFF.

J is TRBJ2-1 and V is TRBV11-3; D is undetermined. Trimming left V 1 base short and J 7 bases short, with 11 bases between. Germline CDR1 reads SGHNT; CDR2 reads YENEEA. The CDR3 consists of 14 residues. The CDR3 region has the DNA TGTGCCAGCAGCTTAGGGCAGAGAGAGAATGAGCAGTTCTTC. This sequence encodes CASSLGQRENEQFF.

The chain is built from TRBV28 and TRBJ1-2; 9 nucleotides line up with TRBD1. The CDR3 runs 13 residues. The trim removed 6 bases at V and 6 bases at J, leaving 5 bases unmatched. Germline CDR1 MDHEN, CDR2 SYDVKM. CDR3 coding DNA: TGTGCCAGCAGGTCTAGGACAGGGGATGGCTACACCTTC. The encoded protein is CASRSRTGDGYTF.

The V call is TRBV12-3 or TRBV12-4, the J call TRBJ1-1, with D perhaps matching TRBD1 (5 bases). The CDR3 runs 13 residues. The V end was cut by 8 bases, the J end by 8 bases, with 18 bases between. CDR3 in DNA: TGTGCCAGCGGTTGGTTGGGGGTACCCGAAGCTTTCTTT. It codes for CASGWLGVPEAFF.

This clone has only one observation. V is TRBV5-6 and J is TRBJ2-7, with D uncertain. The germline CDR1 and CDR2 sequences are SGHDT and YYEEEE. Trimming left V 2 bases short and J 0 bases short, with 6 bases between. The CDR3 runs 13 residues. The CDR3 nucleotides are TGTGCCAGCAGCTTCAAAACCTCCTACGAGCAGTACTTC. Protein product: CASSFKTSYEQYF.

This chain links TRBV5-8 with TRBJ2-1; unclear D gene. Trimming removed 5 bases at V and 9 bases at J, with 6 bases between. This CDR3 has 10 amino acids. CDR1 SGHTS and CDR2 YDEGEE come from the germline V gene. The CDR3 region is CASRAFEQFF. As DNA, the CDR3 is TGTGCCAGCAGGGCTTTTGAGCAGTTCTTC. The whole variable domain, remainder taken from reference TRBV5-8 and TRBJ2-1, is EAGVTQSPTHLIKTRGQQATLRCSPISGHTSVYWYQQALGLGLQFLLWYDEGEERNRGNFPPRFSGRQFPNYSSELNVNALELEDSALYLCASRAFEQFFGPGTRLTVL.

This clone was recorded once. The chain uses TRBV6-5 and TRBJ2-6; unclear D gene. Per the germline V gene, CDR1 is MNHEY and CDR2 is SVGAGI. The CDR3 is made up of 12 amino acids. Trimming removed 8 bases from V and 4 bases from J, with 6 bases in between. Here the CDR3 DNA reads TGTGCCAGCCATGCGGGGGCCAACGTCCTGACTTTC. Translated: CASHAGANVLTF.

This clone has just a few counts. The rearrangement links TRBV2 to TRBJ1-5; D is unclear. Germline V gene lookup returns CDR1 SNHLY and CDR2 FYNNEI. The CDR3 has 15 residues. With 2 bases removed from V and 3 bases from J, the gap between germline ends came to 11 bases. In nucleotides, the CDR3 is TGTGCCAGCAGTGAAAGGTTTGGGGACAATCAGCCCCAGCATTTT. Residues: CASSERFGDNQPQHF.

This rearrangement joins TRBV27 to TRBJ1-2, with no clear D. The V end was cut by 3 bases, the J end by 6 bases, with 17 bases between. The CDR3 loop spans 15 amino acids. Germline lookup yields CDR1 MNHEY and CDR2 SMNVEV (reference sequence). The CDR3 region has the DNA TGTGCCAGCAGTTTCTACCCCCCGCAGGACCATGGCTACACCTTC. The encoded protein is CASSFYPPQDHGYTF.

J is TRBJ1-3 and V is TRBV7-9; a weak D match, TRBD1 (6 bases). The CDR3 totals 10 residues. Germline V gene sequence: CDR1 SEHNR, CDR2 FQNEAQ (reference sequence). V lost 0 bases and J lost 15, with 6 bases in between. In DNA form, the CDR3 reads TGTGCCAGCAGCTTAGCGACAGGATATTTT. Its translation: CASSLATGYF.